This paragraph reports one T cell receptor (beta chain). As handled by the study authors: Researchers report that nucleated cell counts were estimated from reference gene primer amplification. Sequenced by immunoSEQ multiplex PCR; TCRdb stores in-frame clones only, minus some. V, J and clone size reflect that table, while D and trimming were determined from the DNA. The sample lists fewer than 700,000 clones; roughly 89% were seen once. The source of the sample is a study of blood T cell repertoires in COVID-19. Background on the study: Material from acute and convalescent COVID-19 was sourced from the United States, Italy and Spain. T cells, B-cell-depleted T cells, or PBMCs supplied cDNA or gDNA.

The J segment lost 9 bases and the V segment lost 6 bases, leaving 8 bases of the junction unmatched. Germline V gives CDR1 SGHTA, CDR2 FQGNSA. The CDR3 is 14 amino acids. The receptor was isolated from a woman aged 50 to 65 with COVID-19, enrolled during active disease. Sequencing input: peripheral blood. The chain is built from TRBV7-2 and TRBJ1-6; 7 bases fit TRBD1. The chain's CDR3 is CASRPTGTRSPLHF. The CDR3 DNA sequence: TGTGCCAGCAGACCGACAGGGACGCGTTCACCCCTCCACTTT.